Listed below are T cell receptor beta chains from one sample, sequenced in a study of spatial heterogeneity in lung cancer. TCRdb independently ran MiXCR on the 5' RACE reads; one entry per CDR3 protein. The sample carries around 7,500 distinct CDR3 sequences, around 3.1% recorded once. Here the sequenced sample was lung tumor tissue, taken at surgery. The source of these receptors is a male donor with early-stage non-small cell lung cancer. Each CDR3 is given with its conserved first and last residue. The order of the fields is D gene, V gene, J gene, clone size, CDR3 protein, CDR3 DNA. The D gene is left open where the match is weak. Clone size appears in some rows only: once, few, many, or a class for an expanded clone.

TRBD1,TRBV5-1,TRBJ1-4,many,CASSLGTGPGEKLFF,TGCGCCAGCAGCTTGGGGACAGGCCCCGGTGAAAAACTGTTTTTT
TRBD1,TRBV28,TRBJ1-5,many,CASSSEGQGSNQPQHF,TGTGCCAGCTCCAGTGAGGGACAGGGTAGCAATCAGCCCCAGCATTTT
-,TRBV12-3/TRBV12-4,TRBJ1-1,many,CASSAVTEAFF,TGTGCCAGCAGCGCGGTCACTGAAGCTTTCTTT
-,TRBV19,TRBJ1-2,many,CASSIRGAGYGYTF,TGTGCCAGTAGTATCAGGGGCGCAGGCTATGGCTACACCTTC
TRBD2,TRBV20-1,TRBJ2-2,few,CSALAGTRTGELFF,TGCAGTGCCTTAGCGGGGACAAGAACCGGGGAGCTGTTTTTT
-,TRBV29-1,TRBJ2-3,many,CSAAPGGTDTQYF,TGCAGCGCTGCACCTGGGGGGACAGATACGCAGTATTTT
TRBD1,TRBV2,TRBJ1-5,many,CASSGQGANQPQHF,TGTGCCAGCAGTGGACAGGGGGCAAACCAGCCCCAGCATTTT
TRBD2,TRBV7-3,TRBJ2-1,medium-sized,CASSPLAGVGNEQFF,TGTGCCAGCAGCCCGTTAGCGGGAGTGGGCAATGAGCAGTTCTTC
TRBD1,TRBV5-1,TRBJ2-1,many,CASSLVGTGVYEQFF,TGCGCCAGCAGCTTGGTTGGGACAGGGGTCTATGAGCAGTTCTTC
TRBD1,TRBV19,TRBJ1-1,medium-sized,CASSTSGTGLFTEAFF,TGTGCCAGTAGTACTTCCGGGACAGGGCTTTTCACTGAAGCTTTCTTT
-,TRBV12-3/TRBV12-4,TRBJ2-7,-,CASSFGGRGRYEQYF,TGTGCCAGCAGTTTCGGAGGGAGAGGGCGCTACGAGCAGTACTTC
-,TRBV11-2,TRBJ2-2,many,CASSLAHTGELFF,TGTGCCAGCAGCTTAGCTCACACCGGGGAGCTGTTTTTT
TRBD1,TRBV5-8,TRBJ2-3,many,CASTRDSTDTQYF,TGTGCCAGCACCCGGGACAGTACAGATACGCAGTATTTT
-,TRBV28,TRBJ1-6,many,CASSLRNSPLHF,TGTGCCAGCAGTCTCAGGAATTCACCCCTCCACTTT
-,TRBV5-4,TRBJ1-1,many,CASSSVTGYTEAFF,TGTGCCAGCAGCTCCGTTACTGGTTACACTGAAGCTTTCTTT
TRBD1,TRBV12-3/TRBV12-4,TRBJ1-2,many,CASSLGRGPYGYTF,TGTGCCAGCAGTTTAGGCAGGGGGCCCTATGGCTACACCTTC
TRBD1,TRBV20-1,TRBJ2-7,many,CSARDRDPYEQYF,TGCAGTGCTAGGGACAGGGACCCGTACGAGCAGTACTTC
-,TRBV2,TRBJ2-4,many,CASRTEGNIQYF,TGTGCCAGCAGGACGGAGGGAAACATTCAGTACTTC
TRBD1,TRBV29-1,TRBJ1-1,many,CSGGQGERVAFF,TGCAGCGGAGGACAGGGGGAGAGGGTAGCTTTCTTT
-,TRBV12-3/TRBV12-4,TRBJ1-1,medium-sized,CASSTGTGGTEAFF,TGTGCCAGCAGTACCGGGACCGGGGGCACTGAAGCTTTCTTT
-,TRBV7-9,TRBJ2-7,many,CASSPPNVTYEQYF,TGTGCCAGCAGCCCGCCAAATGTCACCTACGAGCAGTACTTC
TRBD1,TRBV28,TRBJ1-2,medium-sized,CASSLSPGQGDYGYTF,TGTGCCAGCAGTTTGAGCCCGGGACAGGGTGACTATGGCTACACCTTC
-,TRBV6-1,TRBJ2-5,medium-sized,CASSEWLGEETQYF,TGTGCCAGCAGTGAGTGGTTAGGGGAAGAGACCCAGTACTTC
-,TRBV5-6,TRBJ2-7,many,CASSLGGAGATYEQYF,TGTGCCAGCAGCTTGGGGGGGGCCGGGGCAACCTACGAGCAGTACTTC
-,TRBV6-1,TRBJ2-5,many,CASSAIGAETQYF,TGTGCCAGCAGTGCAATAGGGGCGGAGACCCAGTACTTC
-,TRBV20-1,TRBJ2-7,many,CSANRGTVEQYF,TGCAGTGCTAACCGGGGGACAGTCGAGCAGTACTTC
TRBD2,TRBV7-7,TRBJ2-5,many,CASSLAGGPEETQYF,TGTGCCAGCAGCTTAGCGGGAGGGCCGGAAGAGACCCAGTACTTC
TRBD2,TRBV19,TRBJ2-5,medium-sized,CASSRPGGETQYF,TGTGCCAGTAGCCGCCCGGGGGGAGAGACCCAGTACTTC
TRBD1,TRBV9,TRBJ1-2,many,CASSKWDRYYGDTF,TGTGCCAGCAGCAAGTGGGACAGGTATTATGGCGACACCTTC
TRBD2,TRBV20-1,TRBJ2-7,few,CSAGSGIRYEQYF,TGCAGTGCTGGTAGCGGGATACGTTACGAGCAGTACTTC
-,TRBV5-1,TRBJ1-2,many,CASSLGEGPYGYTF,TGCGCCAGCAGCTTGGGAGAAGGACCCTATGGCTACACCTTC
TRBD2,TRBV12-3/TRBV12-4,TRBJ2-3,many,CASSLGTSRGTDTQYF,TGTGCCAGCAGTTTAGGGACTAGTCGCGGAACAGATACGCAGTATTTT
-,TRBV5-6,TRBJ2-3,medium-sized,CASSYPRWGDTQYF,TGTGCCAGCAGCTACCCCCGGTGGGGAGATACGCAGTATTTT
TRBD2,TRBV11-1,TRBJ2-1,many,CASSYGTSAYNEQFF,TGTGCCAGCAGCTACGGGACTAGCGCCTACAATGAGCAGTTCTTC
-,TRBV5-1,TRBJ2-5,many,CASTPGSQETQYF,TGCGCCAGCACGCCGGGGTCTCAAGAGACCCAGTACTTC
-,TRBV20-1,TRBJ2-1,many,CSARDLEGSYNEQFF,TGCAGTGCTAGAGATCTGGAGGGTTCCTACAATGAGCAGTTCTTC
TRBD1,TRBV10-3,TRBJ1-1,medium-sized,CAASRQGNTEAFF,TGTGCCGCCTCCCGACAGGGTAACACTGAAGCTTTCTTT
-,TRBV24-1,TRBJ1-1,medium-sized,CATTDHRKVVLRGSENTEAFF,TGTGCCACCACTGACCACAGAAAGGTCGTTTTGAGAGGAAGTGAGAACACTGAAGCTTTCTTT
-,TRBV21-1,TRBJ2-5,few,CASSKEPSGRYETQYF,TGTGCCAGCAGCAAAGAGCCTAGCGGGAGATATGAGACCCAGTACTTC
-,TRBV19,TRBJ2-1,-,CASGRLGNEQFF,TGTGCCAGCGGTAGACTAGGCAATGAGCAGTTCTTC
-,TRBV3-1,TRBJ1-5,medium-sized,CASSQGRNQPQHF,TGTGCCAGCAGCCAAGGGAGGAATCAGCCCCAGCATTTT
-,TRBV11-3,TRBJ2-2,many,CASSLTGLHGPGNTGELFF,TGTGCCAGCAGCTTAACCGGACTCCACGGACCGGGTAACACCGGGGAGCTGTTTTTT
-,TRBV10-3,TRBJ2-1,few,CAISESTQSHSGGNEQFF,TGTGCCATCAGTGAGTCGACTCAGTCACACTCCGGGGGCAATGAGCAGTTCTTC
TRBD1,TRBV6-1,TRBJ2-3,medium-sized,CASSFTGVDTQYF,TGTGCCAGCAGTTTTACAGGGGTAGATACGCAGTATTTT
TRBD1,TRBV3-1,TRBJ2-7,few,CASSRGQRAYEQYF,TGTGCCAGCAGCAGGGGACAGAGGGCCTACGAGCAGTACTTC
TRBD1,TRBV12-3/TRBV12-4,TRBJ1-1,medium-sized,CASSLGQGRLNTEAFF,TGTGCCAGCAGCCTCGGACAGGGGAGACTGAACACTGAAGCTTTCTTT
TRBD1,TRBV6-1,TRBJ2-3,many,CASTRTGQDTDTQYF,TGTGCCAGCACGAGGACAGGGCAAGACACAGATACGCAGTATTTT